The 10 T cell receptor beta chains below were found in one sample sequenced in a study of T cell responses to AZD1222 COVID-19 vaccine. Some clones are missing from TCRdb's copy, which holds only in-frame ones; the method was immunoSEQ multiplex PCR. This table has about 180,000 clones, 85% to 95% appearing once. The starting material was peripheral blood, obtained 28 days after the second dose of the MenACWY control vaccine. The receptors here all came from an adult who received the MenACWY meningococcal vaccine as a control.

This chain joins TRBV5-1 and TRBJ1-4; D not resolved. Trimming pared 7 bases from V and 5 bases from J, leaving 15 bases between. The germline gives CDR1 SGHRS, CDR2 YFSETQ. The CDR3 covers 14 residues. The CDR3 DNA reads TGCGCCAGCTCGAGGGTGGGAACGAATGAAAAACTGTTTTTT. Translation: CASSRVGTNEKLFF.

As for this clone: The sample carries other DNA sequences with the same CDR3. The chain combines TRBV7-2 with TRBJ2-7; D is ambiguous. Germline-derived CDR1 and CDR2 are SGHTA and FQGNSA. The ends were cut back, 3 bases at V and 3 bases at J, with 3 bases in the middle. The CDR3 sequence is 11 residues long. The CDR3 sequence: CASSFSYEQYF. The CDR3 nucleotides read TGTGCCAGCAGCTTCAGCTACGAGCAGTACTTC. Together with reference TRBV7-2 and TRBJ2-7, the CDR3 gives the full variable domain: GAGVSQSPSNKVTEKGKDVELRCDPISGHTALYWYRQSLGQGLEFLIYFQGNSAPDKSGLPSDRFSAERTGGSVSTLTIQRTQQEDSAVYLCASSFSYEQYFGPGTRLTVT.

The CDR3 sequence is CASSYSTPPQHF. The CDR3 bases are TGTGCCAGCAGTTACTCGACCCCACCCCAGCATTTT. The V call is TRBV6-2 or TRBV6-3, the J call TRBJ1-5; D is unclear. Germline values: CDR1 MNHEY, CDR2 SVGEGT. With 0 bases removed from V and 10 bases from J, the gap between germline ends came to 7 bases. CDR3 length equals 12 residues.

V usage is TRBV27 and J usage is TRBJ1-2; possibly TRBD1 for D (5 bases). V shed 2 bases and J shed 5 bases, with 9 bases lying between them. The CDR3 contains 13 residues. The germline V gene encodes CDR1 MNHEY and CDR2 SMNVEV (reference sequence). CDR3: CASSLGAGYGYTF. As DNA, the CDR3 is TGTGCCAGCAGTTTAGGGGCCGGATATGGCTACACCTTC.

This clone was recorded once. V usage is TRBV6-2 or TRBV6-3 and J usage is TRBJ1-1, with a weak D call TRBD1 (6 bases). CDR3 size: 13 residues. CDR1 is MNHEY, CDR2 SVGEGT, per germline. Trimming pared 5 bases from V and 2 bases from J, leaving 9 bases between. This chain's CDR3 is CASSQGFNTEAFF. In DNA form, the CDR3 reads TGTGCCAGCAGTCAGGGGTTCAACACTGAAGCTTTCTTT.

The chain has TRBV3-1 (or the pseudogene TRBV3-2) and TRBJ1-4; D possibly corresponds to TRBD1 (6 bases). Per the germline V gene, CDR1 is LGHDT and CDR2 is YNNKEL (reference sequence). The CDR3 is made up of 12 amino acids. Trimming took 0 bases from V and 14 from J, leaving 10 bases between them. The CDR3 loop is CASSQERRGLFF. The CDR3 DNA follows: TGTGCCAGCAGCCAAGAAAGAAGGGGGCTGTTTTTT.

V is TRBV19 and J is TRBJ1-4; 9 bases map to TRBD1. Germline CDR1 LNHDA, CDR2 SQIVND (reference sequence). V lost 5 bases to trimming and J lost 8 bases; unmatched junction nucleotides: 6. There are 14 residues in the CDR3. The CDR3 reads CASSWGQGQEKLFF. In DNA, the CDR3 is TGTGCCAGTAGTTGGGGACAGGGTCAAGAAAAACTGTTTTTT.

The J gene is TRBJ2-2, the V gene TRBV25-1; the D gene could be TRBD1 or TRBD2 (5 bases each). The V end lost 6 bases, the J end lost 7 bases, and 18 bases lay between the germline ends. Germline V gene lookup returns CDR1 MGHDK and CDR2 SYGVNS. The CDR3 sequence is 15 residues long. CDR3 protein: CASSPIGTRSGELFF. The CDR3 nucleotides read TGTGCCAGCAGCCCAATCGGGACCCGGAGCGGGGAGCTGTTTTTT.

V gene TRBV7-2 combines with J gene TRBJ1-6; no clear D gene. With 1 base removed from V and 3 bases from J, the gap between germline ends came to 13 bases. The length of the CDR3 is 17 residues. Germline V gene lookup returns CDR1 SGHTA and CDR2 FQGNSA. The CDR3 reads CASSLGVTLYYNSPLHF. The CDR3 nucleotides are TGTGCCAGCAGCTTAGGTGTTACGCTATACTATAATTCACCCCTCCACTTT.

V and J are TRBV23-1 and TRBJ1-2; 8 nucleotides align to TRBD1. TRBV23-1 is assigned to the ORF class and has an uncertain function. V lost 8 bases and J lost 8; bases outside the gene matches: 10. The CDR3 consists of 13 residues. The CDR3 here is CASVGTGEAGYTF. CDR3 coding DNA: TGCGCCAGCGTCGGGACAGGAGAAGCGGGCTACACCTTC.